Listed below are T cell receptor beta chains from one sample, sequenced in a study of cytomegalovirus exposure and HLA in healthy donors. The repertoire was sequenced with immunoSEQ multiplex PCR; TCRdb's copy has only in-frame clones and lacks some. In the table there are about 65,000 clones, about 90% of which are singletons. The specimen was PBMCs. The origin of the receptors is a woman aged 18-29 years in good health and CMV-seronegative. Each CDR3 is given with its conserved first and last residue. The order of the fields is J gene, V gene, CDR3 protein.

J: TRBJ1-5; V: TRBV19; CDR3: CASSPTGYNQPQHF
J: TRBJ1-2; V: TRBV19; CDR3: CASASLNYGYTF
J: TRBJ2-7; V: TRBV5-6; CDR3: CASSLGPGLSYEQYF
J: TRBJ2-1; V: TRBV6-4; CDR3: CASSSGSYNEQFF
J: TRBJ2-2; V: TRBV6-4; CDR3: CASTKTGGDTGELFF
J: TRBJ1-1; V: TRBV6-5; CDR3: CASRTGPGTQAFF
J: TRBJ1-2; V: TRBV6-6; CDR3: CASSPPTGLYGYTF
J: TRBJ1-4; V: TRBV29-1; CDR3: CSVDKGQGLGLFF
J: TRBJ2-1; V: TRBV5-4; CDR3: CASGPNPYNEQFF
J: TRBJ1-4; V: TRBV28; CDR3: CASSDIVNGKLFF
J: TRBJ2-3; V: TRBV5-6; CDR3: CASSLFGTERVNTQYF
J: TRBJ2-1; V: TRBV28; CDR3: CASTRLAGGSEQFF
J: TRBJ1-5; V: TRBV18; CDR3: CASSWTGGGQPQHF
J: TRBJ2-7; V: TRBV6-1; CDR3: CASNGQGSYEQYF
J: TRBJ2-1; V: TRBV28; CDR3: CASSREITSGYNEQFF
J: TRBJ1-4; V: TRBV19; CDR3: CASSITSTNEKLFF
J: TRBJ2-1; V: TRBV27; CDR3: CASSLRNEQFF
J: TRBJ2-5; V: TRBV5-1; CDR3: CASSLGDRAVETQYF
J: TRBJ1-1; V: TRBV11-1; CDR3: CASSGDDRGETEAFF
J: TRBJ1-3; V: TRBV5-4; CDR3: CASSTDRGAGNTIYF
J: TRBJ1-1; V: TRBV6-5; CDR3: CASSYSQGNTEAFF
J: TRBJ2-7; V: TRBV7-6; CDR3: CASSSRDSGEQYF
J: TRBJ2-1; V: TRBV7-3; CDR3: CASSLSSGGLNEQFF
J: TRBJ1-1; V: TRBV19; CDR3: CASSQGSMNTEAFF
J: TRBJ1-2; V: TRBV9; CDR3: CASSVGTKNYGYTF
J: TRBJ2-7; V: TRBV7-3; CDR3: CASSLSPGGAYEQYF
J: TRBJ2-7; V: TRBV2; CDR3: CASIDTRTGSEQYF
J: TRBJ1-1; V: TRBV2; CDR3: CASSEERGGNTEAFF
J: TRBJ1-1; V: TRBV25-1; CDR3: CASSESKVYRAGEAFF
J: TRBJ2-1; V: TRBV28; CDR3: CASSSYGEPGDEQFF
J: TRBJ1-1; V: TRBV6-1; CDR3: CASSESGRNTEAFF
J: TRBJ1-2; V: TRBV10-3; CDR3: CAIKTGGGYGYTF
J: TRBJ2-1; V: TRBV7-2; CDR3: CASSFGQGGEQFF
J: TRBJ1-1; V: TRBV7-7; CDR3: CASSLDRGTEAFF
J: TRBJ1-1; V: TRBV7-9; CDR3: CASILTGLMNTEAFF
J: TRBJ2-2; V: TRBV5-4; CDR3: CASSLRGTNTGELFF
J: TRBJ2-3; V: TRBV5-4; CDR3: CASSVRSAGRTDTQYF
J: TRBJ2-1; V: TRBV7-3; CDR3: CASSLAPGGNYNEQFF
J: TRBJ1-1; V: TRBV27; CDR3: CASSAQGSNTEAFF
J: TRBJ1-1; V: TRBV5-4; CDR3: CATRYSTNTEAFF
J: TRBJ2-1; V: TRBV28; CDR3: CASSLWAQRAVQFF
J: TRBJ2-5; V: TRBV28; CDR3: CASRSGAETQYF
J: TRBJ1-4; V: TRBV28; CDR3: CASSRYSATNEKLFF
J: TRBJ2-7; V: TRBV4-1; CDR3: CASSQAGLMYEQYF